This TCR beta chain was documented in a study of radiotherapy plus CTLA-4 blockade in lung cancer. For the study at large: Objective responses occurred in 18% of patients; roughly 31% had disease control.

Notes on the study in general: Early clone dynamics of blood T cells, plus interferon-beta, reportedly predicted response best. Tumor-origin TCR clones grew in blood after radiotherapy plus ipilimumab.

Remarks on this clone: Its antigen is unidentified.

V lost 1 base to trimming and J lost 0 bases, with 7 bases between them. Germline values: CDR1 SSHAT, CDR2 FNYEAQ (reference sequence). CDR3 length: 15 amino acids. TCRdb's copy holds only in-frame clones and misses some; the assay was immunoSEQ multiplex PCR. The sample shows 70,000 to 90,000 clones, about four fifths of them seen only once. CTLA-4 blockade with ipilimumab, together with focal radiation, was given to patients with chemo-refractory metastatic non-small-cell lung cancer. The receptor's source is a human donor with non-small cell lung cancer who had stable disease on radiotherapy plus ipilimumab. The sample consisted of peripheral blood, taken from a patient treated with radiotherapy plus ipilimumab. The chain joins TRBV7-7 to TRBJ1-3; D not resolved. CDR3 nucleotides: TGTGCCAGCAGCTTAGATACCAGCTCTGGAAACACCATATATTTT. Amino acid sequence: CASSLDTSSGNTIYF.